This T cell receptor beta chain was found in a study of OX40 agonist ivuxolimab in advanced cancers. Study in general: Previous treatment with anti-PD-1, anti-PD-L1 or anti-CTLA-4 therapy was allowed; roughly 40% had received some.

CDR1 SNHLY and CDR2 FYNNEI come from the germline V gene. With 1 base removed from V and 2 bases from J, the gap between germline ends came to 6 bases. The length of the CDR3 is 13 residues. Clones were sequenced by immunoSEQ multiplex PCR, and TCRdb holds only the in-frame ones, with some missing. The sample carries over 50,000 clones, around nine tenths recorded once. Blood sampling was done at baseline, cycle 4 day 1, and cycle 7 day 1. This TCR was sampled from an adult with an advanced solid tumor such as melanoma, head and neck, liver or kidney cancer. This sample comprised CD4+ or CD8+ T cells sorted from blood, obtained in a trial of the OX40 agonist ivuxolimab. V and J are TRBV2 and TRBJ2-7; D not certain. This chain's CDR3 is CASSEDSTYEQYF. The CDR3 nucleotides are TGTGCCAGCAGTGAAGATAGCACCTACGAGCAGTACTTC.